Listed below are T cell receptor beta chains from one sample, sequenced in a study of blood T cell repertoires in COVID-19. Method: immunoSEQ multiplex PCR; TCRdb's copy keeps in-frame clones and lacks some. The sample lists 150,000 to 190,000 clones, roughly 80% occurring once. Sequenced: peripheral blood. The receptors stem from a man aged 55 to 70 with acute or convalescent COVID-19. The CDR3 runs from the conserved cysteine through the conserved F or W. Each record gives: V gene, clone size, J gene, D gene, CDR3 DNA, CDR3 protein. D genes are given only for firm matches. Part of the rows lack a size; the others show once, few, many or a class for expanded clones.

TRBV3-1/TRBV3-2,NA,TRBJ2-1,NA,TGTGCCAGCAGCCAAGGTCGGGAAATTCAGTTCTTC,CASSQGREIQFF
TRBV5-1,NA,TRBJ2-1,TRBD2,TGCGCCAGCAGCGGTAGTGGGACTAGCGGGATGCATGAGCAGTTCTTC,CASSGSGTSGMHEQFF
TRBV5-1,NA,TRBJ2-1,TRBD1,TGCGCCAGCAGTCCCGGGACAGGGTACAATGAGCAGTTCTTC,CASSPGTGYNEQFF
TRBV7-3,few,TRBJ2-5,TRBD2,TGTGCCAGCAGCTTAAATGGACTATGGGCTAGCGGCCAAGAGACCCAGTACTTC,CASSLNGLWASGQETQYF
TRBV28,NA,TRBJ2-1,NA,TGTGCCAGCACGACAGCTATTTCCTACAATGAGCAGTTCTTC,CASTTAISYNEQFF
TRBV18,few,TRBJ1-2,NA,TGTGCCAGCTCACCATACAGCGGGCCCCCGGAAGAAGGCTACACCTTC,CASSPYSGPPEEGYTF
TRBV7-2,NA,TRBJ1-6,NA,TGTGCCAGCAGCCAACGGGCAGGACTTTATAATTCACCCCTCCACTTT,CASSQRAGLYNSPLHF
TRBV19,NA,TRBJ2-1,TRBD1,TGTGCCAGTGAGTCAGGGGGCGCATCCTACAATGAGCAGTTCTTC,CASESGGASYNEQFF
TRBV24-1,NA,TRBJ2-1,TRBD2,TGTGCCACCAGTGAAACTAGCGGTACCTCCTACAATGAGCAGTTCTTC,CATSETSGTSYNEQFF
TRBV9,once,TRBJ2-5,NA,TGTGCCAGCAGCGCCCGGAGTGGCGGACAAGAGACCCAGTACTTC,CASSARSGGQETQYF
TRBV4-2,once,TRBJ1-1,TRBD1,TGTGCCAGCAGCCAAGACAGGGGGCTGAGCACTGAAGCTTTCTTT,CASSQDRGLSTEAFF
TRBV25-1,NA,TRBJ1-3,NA,TGTGCCAGCAGTGGGGTGAGGGCACCGGCTTCTGGAAACACCATATATTTT,CASSGVRAPASGNTIYF
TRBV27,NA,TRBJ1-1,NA,TGTGCCAGCAGTTTAGTGGGGGGCACTGAAGCTTTCTTT,CASSLVGGTEAFF
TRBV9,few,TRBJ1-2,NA,TGTGCCAGCAGCGTAAGTGGGGGGACCTATGGCTACACCTTC,CASSVSGGTYGYTF
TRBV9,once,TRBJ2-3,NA,TGTGCCAGCAGCCCCGGGCGGGGAAATACGCAGTATTTT,CASSPGRGNTQYF
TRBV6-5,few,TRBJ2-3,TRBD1,TGTGCCAGCAGTTACTACGGGACAGGTGCAGATACGCAGTATTTT,CASSYYGTGADTQYF
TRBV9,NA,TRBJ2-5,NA,TGTGCCAGCAGCGTAACCGCGGCAGAGACCCAGTACTTC,CASSVTAAETQYF
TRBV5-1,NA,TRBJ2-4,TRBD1,TGCGCCAGCAGCGGGGGACAGGGGAACATTCAGTACTTC,CASSGGQGNIQYF
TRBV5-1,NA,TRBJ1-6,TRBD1,TGCGCCAGCAGCTTGGCCCAGAGCGGGACAGGGTATAATTCACCCCTCCACTTT,CASSLAQSGTGYNSPLHF